Here is one T cell receptor (beta chain) with its context. This record comes from a study of blood T cell repertoires in COVID-19. Overall study: Donors in Cohort 3 who had recovered were those with two negative PCRs, healthcare professional clearance, or resolution of their symptoms. The study drew acute and convalescent COVID-19 samples from the United States, Italy and Spain.

Here immunoSEQ multiplex PCR was the method, and the copy in TCRdb shows in-frame clones only, minus some. The repertoire includes approximately 210,000 clones, around 90% of them detected once, and 7% to 8.5% sits in the top ten. The source of this sequence is a man aged 25-40 years in a cohort exposed to, infected with or recovered from COVID-19 (not recorded which). Sample: PBMCs or T cells enriched from blood (not recorded which).

CDR3 loop: CASSSIQGANEQFF. For the CDR3, the DNA is TGCGCCAGCAGCTCAATACAGGGGGCAAATGAGCAGTTCTTC. The chain is built from TRBV5-1 and TRBJ2-1; 9 positions agree with TRBD1. This CDR3 has 14 amino acids. CDR1 and CDR2 (germline): SGHRS, YFSETQ. V lost 3 bases to trimming and J lost 7 bases; unmatched junction nucleotides: 5.